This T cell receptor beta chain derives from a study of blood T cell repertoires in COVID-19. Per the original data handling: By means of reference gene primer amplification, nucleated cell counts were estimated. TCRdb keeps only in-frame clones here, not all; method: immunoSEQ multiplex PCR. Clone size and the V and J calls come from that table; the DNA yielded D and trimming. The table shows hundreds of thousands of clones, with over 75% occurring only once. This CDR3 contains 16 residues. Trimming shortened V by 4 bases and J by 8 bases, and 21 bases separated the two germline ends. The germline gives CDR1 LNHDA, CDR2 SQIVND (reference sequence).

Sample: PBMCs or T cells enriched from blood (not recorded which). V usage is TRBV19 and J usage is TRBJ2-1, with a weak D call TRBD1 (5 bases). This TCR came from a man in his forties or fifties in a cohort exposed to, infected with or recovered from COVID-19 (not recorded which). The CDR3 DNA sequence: TGTGCCAGTAGTAGTAGATTGGCCACAAGGGGATATGAGCAGTTCTTC. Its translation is CASSSRLATRGYEQFF.